These 16 T cell receptor beta chains were all obtained from the same sample, sequenced in a study of T cells after yellow fever vaccination. TCRdb ran MiXCR on the 5' RACE reads and lists one entry per CDR3 protein. The repertoire consists of approximately 340,000 distinct CDR3 sequences, with approximately 9% occurring once and the leading ten covering over 15%. The source was PBMCs, collected on the day of the first yellow fever vaccination. All receptors come from a man aged 18 to 29 who received the YFV17D yellow fever vaccine.

This clonotype has a count of ten or more. The V gene is TRBV12-3 or TRBV12-4, the J gene TRBJ2-1; TRBD1 matches 7 bases. V lost 5 bases, J lost 0 bases, and 4 bases stayed unmatched. This CDR3 contains 15 residues. For the CDR3, the DNA is TGTGCCAGCAGTCAGACAGGGTACTCCTACAATGAGCAGTTCTTC. Its translation is CASSQTGYSYNEQFF.

This clonotype showed up many times. The V call is TRBV9, the J call TRBJ1-1, with TRBD1 matching 7 bases. The germline V gene has CDR1 SGDLS and CDR2 YYNGEE. J gave up 0 bases and V 0 bases, and 2 bases lay outside the gene matches. CDR3 length: 15 amino acids. The CDR3 loop is CASSVGGQLNTEAFF. In DNA, the CDR3 is TGTGCCAGCAGCGTAGGGGGACAGCTGAACACTGAAGCTTTCTTT.

The V and J genes are TRBV4-3 and TRBJ2-7; 8 bases match TRBD1. Germline trimming cut 6 bases from V and 3 bases from J; bases unmatched to any gene: 10. CDR3 size: 15 residues. Germline-derived CDR1 and CDR2 are LGHNA and YSLEER. CDR3 DNA sequence: TGCGCCAGCAGGCATCAAAGGACAGGGATCTACGAGCAGTACTTC. This gives the protein CASRHQRTGIYEQYF.

The chain employs TRBV5-1 and TRBJ2-5; D is unclear. With 4 bases removed from V and 5 bases from J, the gap between germline ends came to 15 bases. This CDR3 spans 14 amino acids. Germline V CDR1 and CDR2: SGHRS, YFSETQ. CDR3 nucleotide sequence: TGCGCCAGCAGCCCGGACGTGCTATACGAGACCCAGTACTTC. Protein sequence: CASSPDVLYETQYF.

The chain recombines TRBV4-3 with TRBJ1-2; 8 bases match TRBD1. The CDR3 covers 16 residues. V shed 0 bases and J 2 bases; nucleotides not matched to a gene: 5. Germline V gene sequence: CDR1 LGHNA, CDR2 YSLEER. CDR3 coding DNA: TGCGCCAGCAGCCAAGATTGGACAGGGTTAAACTATGGCTACACCTTC. Translated: CASSQDWTGLNYGYTF.

CDR3 DNA: TGTGCCAGCAGCTTAGTAGCGGGGTACCCCGGGGAGCTGTTTTTT. Protein: CASSLVAGYPGELFF. This chain connects TRBV11-2 to TRBJ2-2; 8 nucleotides align to TRBD2. Looked up from germline, CDR1 is SGHAT and CDR2 is FQNNGV. V shed 1 base, J shed 6 bases, and the junction held 4 bases outside the gene matches. CDR3 length equals 15 residues.

On this clonotype: This may come from a read error, since a much larger clone is one base off. The genes are TRBV5-1 and TRBJ2-5; tentative D call: TRBD2 (6 bases). The germline V gene has CDR1 SGHRS and CDR2 YFSETQ. The CDR3 has 14 amino acids. In nucleotides, the CDR3 is TGCGCCGGCAGCTTGAAGCTGGGGGGAGAGACCCAGTACTTC. This codes for CAGSLKLGGETQYF.

This rearrangement joins TRBV11-2 to TRBJ1-4; D is possibly TRBD1 (5 bases). CDR1 is SGHAT, CDR2 FQNNGV, per germline. The CDR3 contains 15 residues. V lost 4 bases and J lost 4, with 13 bases in between. CDR3 sequence: CASSSGTVFNEKLFF. As DNA, the CDR3 is TGTGCCAGCAGCTCCGGGACGGTCTTTAATGAAAAACTGTTTTTT.

This clonotype was detected only a few times. The chain combines TRBV5-6 with TRBJ1-6; D call uncertain. Trimming pared 4 bases from V and 0 bases from J, leaving 5 bases between. CDR1 and CDR2 from the germline V gene are SGHDT and YYEEEE. The CDR3 covers 14 residues. In nucleotides, the CDR3 is TGTGCCAGCAGCCGTGGCTCCTATAATTCACCCCTCCACTTT. Translating gives CASSRGSYNSPLHF.

Note on this clonotype: One end of the junction is discordant with germline, which a read error may explain. The chain links TRBV20-1 to TRBJ1-5; D not resolved. This CDR3 comprises 16 residues. CDR1 and CDR2 (germline): DFQATT, SNEGSKA (reference sequence). The DNA for the CDR3 is TGCAGCGCTAGAGATCCCCTCTTTGATAGCAATCAGCCCCAGCATTTT. Encoded protein: CSARDPLFDSNQPQHF.

The table lists this clonotype with many counts. The chain has TRBV12-3 or TRBV12-4 and TRBJ2-3; D not certain. CDR3 length: 13 amino acids. Trimming removed 7 bases from V and 2 bases from J, with 10 bases in between. The CDR3 reads CASTYRLTDTQYF. CDR3 nucleotides: TGTGCCAGCACGTACCGCCTCACAGATACGCAGTATTTT.

V is TRBV7-2 and J is TRBJ2-3; no reliable D call. Per germline, CDR1 SGHTA and CDR2 FQGNSA. The CDR3 runs to 14 residues. The V gene lost 2 bases and the J gene lost 0 bases, with 6 bases spanning the gap. The CDR3 protein is CASSLRVSTDTQYF. In DNA form, the CDR3 reads TGTGCCAGCAGCTTACGGGTTAGCACAGATACGCAGTATTTT.

V and J are TRBV7-3 and TRBJ2-2, with TRBD2 identical over 14 bases. Germline assignment: CDR1 SGHTA and CDR2 FQGTGA. Unmatched junction bases numbered 8, after V lost 2 bases and J lost 0 bases. The CDR3 runs to 20 residues. The CDR3 here is CASSLSPGTSGGPNTGELFF. DNA of the CDR3: TGTGCCAGCAGCTTATCTCCCGGGACTAGCGGGGGCCCGAACACCGGGGAGCTGTTTTTT.

The V and J genes are TRBV4-2 and TRBJ1-1, with D maybe TRBD1 (6 bases). This CDR3 has 14 residues. V lost 0 bases to trimming and J lost 6 bases, with 11 bases between them. Germline assignment: CDR1 LGHNA and CDR2 YNFKEQ. CDR3 amino acids: CASSQEIGGPEAFF. For the CDR3, the DNA is TGTGCCAGCAGCCAAGAAATCGGGGGCCCTGAAGCTTTCTTT.

The rearrangement uses TRBV19 and TRBJ2-1, with 8 bases identical to TRBD2. Trimming removed 6 bases from V and 4 bases from J; junction bases left unmatched: 8. The CDR3 sequence is 15 residues long. Germline V gene data show CDR1 as LNHDA and CDR2 as SQIVND (reference sequence). The DNA for the CDR3 is TGTGCCAGTAGGGTCTCGGGGGGGGGTTACAATGAGCAGTTCTTC. This encodes CASRVSGGGYNEQFF.

This sequence joins TRBV6-6 and TRBJ2-7; 7 bases line up with TRBD1. V lost 7 bases, J lost 3 bases, and 6 bases stayed unmatched. This CDR3 has 13 residues. Per the germline V gene, CDR1 is MNHNY and CDR2 is SVGAGI (reference sequence). The CDR3 DNA reads TGTGCCAGCAAAGGGACAGCCAACTACGAGCAGTACGTC. This gives the protein CASKGTANYEQYV.